This T cell receptor (beta chain) appears in the sequencing data of a study of CD39 and CD103 CD8 tumor-infiltrating T cells (dated by TCRdb to the late 2010s). The study in broad terms: The repertoire comparisons shown came from four patients: one with an HPV-positive HNSCC, one with an HPV-negative HNSCC, one with ovarian cancer and one with melanoma. Deep sequencing of TCRbeta CDR3 was used to compare the repertoires of CD8 TIL subsets, defined by CD103 and CD39, against those of peripheral memory CD8 T cells. Overall results and qualifications from the work: DP CD8 TILs appeared to be more oligoclonal than DN and SP CD8 TILs and blood memory CD8 T cells, with roughly 55-90% covered by the top 30 clonotypes. Clonotypes from DN TILs largely overlapped with peripheral memory CD8 repertoires, while clonotypes from DP TILs were only rarely found in blood or uninvolved lymph node.

From about 10,000 to 100,000 sorted cells per subset, genomic DNA was extracted using the DNeasy Blood and Tissue Kit. TCRbeta V-J or V-D-J regions were sequenced and mapped by the immunoSEQ service, with coverage above 10x per sample. The published analysis was carried out like this. The analysis included only productive rearrangements exported from the immunoSEQ Analyzer platform, and clonality was assessed using the 500 most abundant clones. To quantify how much repertoires overlapped between populations, both the Morisita-Horn similarity index and the Jaccard index were used. In 5 to 7 cancer patients, Morisita-Horn similarity was measured between the TCR repertoires of CD8 T-cell subsets. The table was pulled from immuneACCESS by TCRdb, which kept in-frame rearrangements only. Such tables lose some clones; where checked, under half of the loss comes from unresolved V genes, and the rest has no known cause. Clone size and V and J calls were adopted from that table, with D and trimming inferred from the DNA. The sample contains approximately 17,000 clones, around 90% of them found a single time. The ten largest clones represent about 4.6% of the sample.

With regard to this clone: The specificity of this receptor is unknown. Base qualities are missing; no much larger clone stands one base away.

V is pruned by 3 bases and J by 14 bases, leaving 7 bases of the junction without a gene match. CDR1 and CDR2 (SGDLS, YYNGEE) derive from the germline V gene. Inclusive of the bounding cysteine and phenylalanine, the CDR3 is 13 residues long. The kept DNA is CDR3 alone, 39 bases in frame from the first base. At the time samples were collected, the patients were not on therapy, although their prior treatments varied from chemotherapy, radiotherapy, surgery and immunotherapy to none at all. After thawing, cells were enriched for T lymphocytes using a negative-selection kit, and EpCAM beads were added for tumor-infiltrating lymphocytes. Memory CD8 T cells were sorted using a CD8+CD4-CD45RA- gate, without regard to whether the cells expressed CCR7. Before analysis, peripheral blood mononuclear cells were isolated on a Ficoll-Paque PLUS gradient and cryopreserved. Populations were sorted on a FACSAria II to about 99% purity, and cell pellets were frozen without culture for TCR sequencing.

The TCR was taken from a human donor with head and neck squamous cell carcinoma. Here the chain combines TRBV9 and TRBJ2-3; 12 nucleotides in the junction match TRBD2. What was sequenced was CD8+ T cells sorted from blood. The cell subset or site label here, explained by the study, means: total memory CD8 T cells (CD45RA-CCR7+/-) from blood or uninvolved lymph node. The CDR3 region: CASSADGLAGPYF. Here is the DNA: TGTGCCAGCAGCGCAGACGGACTAGCGGGGCCGTATTTT.